This T cell receptor (beta chain) was captured by sequencing in a study of T-cell reconstitution after alpha-beta-depleted transplantation in children. With 4 bases removed from V and 0 bases from J, the gap between germline ends came to 20 bases. This CDR3 spans 17 amino acids. Germline CDR1 reads SGHRS; CDR2 reads YFSETQ. It was with unique molecular identifiers that the TCRbeta library was prepared. TCRdb fed the PCR reads into MiXCR, producing one record per CDR3 protein. The sample lists 750,000 to 950,000 distinct CDR3 sequences, roughly 15% seen once, with just under 5% in the top ten. The sample holds a few counts of this clonotype. What it recognizes is unknown. Study-wide findings and caveats: At the one-year point after transplant, T-cell counts and TCRbeta diversity were found to come mostly from T cells that had been newly produced.

The specimen was PBMCs, mostly from graft donor cells, collected 360 days after TCRalphabeta/CD19-depleted stem cell transplant. The rearrangement uses TRBV5-1 and TRBJ2-7; possible D gene TRBD2, 6 bases. This receptor was obtained from a male patient between 10 and 17 years old who had a stem cell transplant for acute lymphoblastic leukemia, so the T cells may come from the graft donor. Here the CDR3 DNA reads TGCGCCAGCAGCCTACAATTCACCGGGACTGTCTCCTACGAGCAGTACTTC. Translated: CASSLQFTGTVSYEQYF. Variable domain in full (rest from reference TRBV5-1 and TRBJ2-7): KAGVTQTPRYLIKTRGQQVTLSCSPISGHRSVSWYQQTPGQGLQFLFEYFSETQRNKGNFPGRFSGRQFSNSRSEMNVSTLELGDSALYLCASSLQFTGTVSYEQYFGPGTRLTVT.